Following are 17 T cell receptor beta chains from one sample sequenced in a study of preoperative IRX-2 immunotherapy in early breast cancer. Treatment denoted: preoperative locoregional IRX-2 cytokine immunotherapy. Sequencing was performed with immunoSEQ multiplex PCR; in TCRdb, only in-frame clones are kept and a portion is missing. The profile covers roughly 27,000 clones, with roughly 80% appearing a single time and about 6.8% taken by the ten largest. Sequencing was performed on lymph node tissue, taken after IRX-2 immunotherapy. These receptors were taken from a human donor with breast cancer.

The J gene is TRBJ1-1, the V gene TRBV7-2; 7 bases fit TRBD1. V trimming: 4 bases; J trimming: 5 bases; junction bases outside the gene matches: 7. This CDR3 has 14 amino acids. Germline lookup yields CDR1 SGHTA and CDR2 FQGNSA. CDR3 sequence: CASSSQDRRTEAFF. CDR3 sequence (DNA): TGTGCCAGCAGCTCCCAGGACAGGAGGACTGAAGCTTTCTTT.

In its sample, this clone was seen once. V is TRBV11-3 and J is TRBJ1-5; 8 bases are a match to TRBD1. The V and J ends lost 3 bases and 6 bases, in that order; junction bases with no gene match: 4. The germline gives CDR1 SGHNT, CDR2 YENEEA. This CDR3 contains 14 residues. CDR3 in amino acids: CASSLGQVPQPQHF. In nucleotides, the CDR3 is TGTGCCAGCAGCTTGGGACAGGTACCTCAGCCCCAGCATTTT.

V usage is TRBV11-3 and J usage is TRBJ2-7, with TRBD1 matching over 9 bases. Trimming removed 5 bases from V and 4 bases from J; junction bases left unmatched: 12. The CDR3 contains 16 residues. CDR1 SGHNT and CDR2 YENEEA come from the germline V gene. The CDR3, as DNA: TGTGCCAGCAGCCACGGAACCGGGACAGGGTCATACGAGCAGTACTTC. Amino acid sequence: CASSHGTGTGSYEQYF.

The chain joins TRBV5-1 to TRBJ2-5, with TRBD1 matching over 8 bases. This CDR3 contains 14 residues. In germline, CDR1 is SGHRS, CDR2 YFSETQ. After removal of 3 bases from V and 5 bases from J, the junction contained 6 bases not matched to a gene. CDR3 in DNA: TGCGCCAGCAGCTCCCGGACAGGGAGGGAGACCCAGTACTTC. Translating it yields CASSSRTGRETQYF.

The rearrangement joins TRBV28 to TRBJ2-2, with D hard to call. Trimming removed 2 bases from V and 6 bases from J, with 7 bases in between. This CDR3 is built from 13 residues. Germline loops: CDR1 MDHEN, CDR2 SYDVKM. In nucleotides, the CDR3 is TGTGCCAGCAGTTTACGCTCCCCCGGGGAGCTGTTTTTT. Encoded protein: CASSLRSPGELFF.

This clone turned up a few times. The chain employs TRBV23-1 and TRBJ2-5; D not resolved. TRBV23-1 is assigned to the ORF class and has an uncertain function. This CDR3 comprises 14 residues. The V end was cut by 6 bases, the J end by 5 bases, with 16 bases between. The DNA for the CDR3 is TGCGCCAGCAGCCAAGATGTCGGCCGCGAGACCCAGTACTTC. Translating gives CASSQDVGRETQYF.

This clone showed up just once. The chain links TRBV11-3 to TRBJ1-5, with TRBD1 as a possible D gene (5 bases). Trimming stripped 3 bases from V and 6 bases from J, with 21 bases between. Germline-derived CDR1 and CDR2 are SGHNT and YENEEA. The CDR3 runs to 17 residues. The CDR3 here is CASSFCQGKDGGQPQHF. DNA of the CDR3: TGTGCCAGCAGCTTTTGTCAGGGAAAGGATGGGGGTCAGCCCCAGCATTTT. The variable domain in full, completed from reference TRBV11-3 and TRBJ1-5, reads EAGVVQSPRYKIIEKKQPVAFWCNPISGHNTLYWYLQNLGQGPELLIRYENEEAVDDSQLPKDRFSAERLKGVDSTLKIQPAELGDSAVYLCASSFCQGKDGGQPQHFGDGTRLSIL.

This chain uses TRBV28 with TRBJ1-5; TRBD1 matches at 7 bases. Trimming at V came to 6 bases and at J to 6 bases, leaving 5 bases not matched to a gene. The CDR3 covers 13 residues. CDR1 and CDR2 from the germline V gene are MDHEN and SYDVKM. CDR3 in amino acids: CASREPGGQPQHF. As DNA, the CDR3 is TGTGCCAGCAGGGAACCAGGGGGTCAGCCCCAGCATTTT.

The gene calls are TRBV2 and TRBJ2-7; possible D gene TRBD2, 5 bases. The CDR3 has 16 amino acids. Germline-derived CDR1 and CDR2 are SNHLY and FYNNEI. Trimming removed 3 bases at V and 7 bases at J, with 22 bases between. As DNA, the CDR3 is TGTGCCAGCAGTGATCTTCGCAGCGGAGACCCTTTTGAGCAGTACTTC. Its protein is CASSDLRSGDPFEQYF. The full variable domain, completed using reference TRBV2 and TRBJ2-7, is EPEVTQTPSHQVTQMGQEVILRCVPISNHLYFYWYRQILGQKVEFLVSFYNNEISEKSEIFDDQFSVERPDGSNFTLKIRSTKLEDSAMYFCASSDLRSGDPFEQYFGPGTRLTVT.

The chain couples TRBV7-1 to TRBJ1-5; perhaps TRBD1 as D (5 bases). TRBV7-1 is annotated as an ORF whose role is uncertain. Trimming left V 5 bases short and J 8 bases short, with 13 bases between. The CDR3 has 13 amino acids. As DNA, the CDR3 is TGTGCCAGCAGCCAAAGGGACGCAGAGCCCCAGCATTTT. Translation gives CASSQRDAEPQHF.

A single count supports this clone. The genes are TRBV5-1 and TRBJ2-5; no clear D gene. Trimming left V 0 bases short and J 1 base short, with 7 bases between. CDR1 is SGHRS, CDR2 YFSETQ, per germline. This CDR3 contains 14 residues. CDR3 nucleotides: TGCGCCAGCAGCTTGGGTTCGGTCCAAGAGACCCAGTACTTC. The encoded protein is CASSLGSVQETQYF.

In this sample, this clone turned up a few times. The chain is built from TRBV6-8 and TRBJ1-1, with 7 nucleotides matching TRBD1. V was clipped by 2 bases and J by 5 bases; unmatched bases: 8. From germline, CDR1 is MNHGY and CDR2 SAAAGT. The CDR3 is 15 residues long. The DNA of the CDR3 is TGTGCCAGCAGTTACAGTGAGACAGGGTCGACTGAAGCTTTCTTT. It is translated as CASSYSETGSTEAFF.

The V gene is TRBV19, the J gene TRBJ1-3, with a tentative D call TRBD1 (6 bases). V was pared by 4 bases and J by 0 bases, with 16 bases between. CDR1 is LNHDA and CDR2 is SQIVND in the germline V gene (reference sequence). The CDR3 extends over 17 amino acids. The CDR3 spells CASSKTGTPSSGNTIYF. The CDR3 DNA reads TGTGCCAGTAGTAAAACCGGGACACCGAGCTCTGGAAACACCATATATTTT.

V is TRBV6-8 and J is TRBJ1-2; D gene uncertain. In germline, CDR1 is MNHGY, CDR2 SAAAGT. CDR3 length equals 13 residues. The V end lost 2 bases, the J end lost 5 bases, and 9 bases lay between the germline ends. CDR3 amino acids: CASSYAPKYGYTF. For the CDR3, the DNA is TGTGCCAGCAGTTACGCCCCCAAGTATGGCTACACCTTC.

This rearrangement joins TRBV10-2 to TRBJ1-5; D is undetermined. The V gene lost 5 bases and the J gene lost 4 bases, with 9 bases spanning the gap. The CDR3 runs to 13 residues. Germline CDR1 and CDR2: WSHSY and SAAADI. CDR3 region: CASSFQDNQPQHF. The CDR3 DNA follows: TGCGCCAGCAGTTTCCAGGATAATCAGCCCCAGCATTTT.

This chain connects TRBV5-1 to TRBJ2-1, with D possibly TRBD1 on 6 matching bases. The germline gives CDR1 SGHRS, CDR2 YFSETQ. The CDR3 loop spans 16 amino acids. Trimming removed 0 bases at V and 4 bases at J, with 14 bases between. CDR3 sequence: CASSLVGRGEYNEQFF. CDR3 sequence (DNA): TGCGCCAGCAGCTTGGTGGGCAGGGGCGAATACAATGAGCAGTTCTTC.

The chain joins TRBV7-4 to TRBJ1-1, with unresolved D. Trimming left V 1 base short and J 2 bases short, with 17 bases between. The V gene's germline CDR1 is SGHVT and CDR2 SQSDAQ. The CDR3 loop spans 17 amino acids. The CDR3 sequence: CASSLGAGSLLNTEAFF. CDR3 nucleotide sequence: TGTGCCAGCAGCTTAGGGGCCGGCAGCCTCCTTAACACTGAAGCTTTCTTT.